The clone carrying this TCR beta chain appeared a few times. Germline CDR1 is SGHTA and CDR2 is FQGTGA. The junction had 3 bases not matched to a gene; V was cut back by 5 bases and J by 8 bases. The CDR3 loop spans 13 amino acids. The source of the sample is a study of blood T cell repertoires in COVID-19. About the study: The United States, Italy and Spain supplied acute and convalescent COVID-19 samples.

Libraries were prepared by immunoSEQ multiplex PCR; TCRdb keeps only in-frame clonotypes and omits some of them. The sample has about 73,000 clones; roughly 84% are singletons. The source material was peripheral blood. The rearrangement links TRBV7-3 to TRBJ1-6; 7 bases align to TRBD1. This TCR was sampled from a human donor in a cohort sampled during active COVID-19. CDR3 amino acids: CASSADRYSPLHF. The CDR3 DNA is TGTGCCAGCAGCGCGGACAGGTATTCACCCCTCCACTTT.